The clone carrying this T cell receptor beta chain has a single count. Original processing notes: Reference gene primer amplification in the assay estimated nucleated cell counts. Using immunoSEQ multiplex PCR, the repertoire was profiled, and TCRdb retains in-frame clones only, with some absent. D and trimming come from the DNA, and the V and J calls and clone size come from that table. Among 180,000 or so clones listed, under 90% were seen once. The ends lost 6 bases at V and 6 bases at J; junction bases unmatched: 6. The CDR3 consists of 13 residues. This specimen belongs to a study of blood T cell repertoires in COVID-19. Turning to the study itself: The United States, Italy and Spain supplied acute and convalescent COVID-19 samples.

This sequence was found in a person aged 65-85 years with COVID-19, enrolled during active disease. The V gene is TRBV12-3 or TRBV12-4, the J gene TRBJ2-7; 9 bases are a match to TRBD1. The sequenced sample consisted of peripheral blood. The DNA for the CDR3 is TGTGCCAGCAGCCGGGACAGGGTCGGCGAGCAGTACTTC. Translated: CASSRDRVGEQYF.